This TCR beta chain was recovered during a study of CD8+CD57+ T cells in acquired aplastic anemia. V shed 1 base, J shed 6 bases, and the junction held 12 bases outside the gene matches. The CDR3 consists of 17 residues. Germline-derived CDR1 and CDR2 are SGHVS and FNYEAQ. Sequencing involved patients with CD8+CD57+ cell expansion previously shown by flow cytometry. Receipt of therapy had not occurred in any patient by the time of blood sampling. This clonotype has only one observation. The study profiled TCR beta VDJ and CDR3 using genomic DNA as template. TCRdb re-called the reads through MiXCR, storing one row per CDR3 protein. The data show 89,000 or so distinct CDR3 sequences, about 67% seen once.

The specimen sequenced was sorted CD4+, CD8+, or CD8+CD57+ T cells (not recorded which) from PBMCs. The chain joins TRBV7-6 to TRBJ1-1, with 9 bases matching TRBD1. The receptor was isolated from a human donor with aplastic anemia. CDR3 coding DNA: TGTGCCAGCAGCTTAGGAGGACGGGACAGGGCCGTTGCTGAAGCTTTCTTT. Translating it yields CASSLGGRDRAVAEAFF.